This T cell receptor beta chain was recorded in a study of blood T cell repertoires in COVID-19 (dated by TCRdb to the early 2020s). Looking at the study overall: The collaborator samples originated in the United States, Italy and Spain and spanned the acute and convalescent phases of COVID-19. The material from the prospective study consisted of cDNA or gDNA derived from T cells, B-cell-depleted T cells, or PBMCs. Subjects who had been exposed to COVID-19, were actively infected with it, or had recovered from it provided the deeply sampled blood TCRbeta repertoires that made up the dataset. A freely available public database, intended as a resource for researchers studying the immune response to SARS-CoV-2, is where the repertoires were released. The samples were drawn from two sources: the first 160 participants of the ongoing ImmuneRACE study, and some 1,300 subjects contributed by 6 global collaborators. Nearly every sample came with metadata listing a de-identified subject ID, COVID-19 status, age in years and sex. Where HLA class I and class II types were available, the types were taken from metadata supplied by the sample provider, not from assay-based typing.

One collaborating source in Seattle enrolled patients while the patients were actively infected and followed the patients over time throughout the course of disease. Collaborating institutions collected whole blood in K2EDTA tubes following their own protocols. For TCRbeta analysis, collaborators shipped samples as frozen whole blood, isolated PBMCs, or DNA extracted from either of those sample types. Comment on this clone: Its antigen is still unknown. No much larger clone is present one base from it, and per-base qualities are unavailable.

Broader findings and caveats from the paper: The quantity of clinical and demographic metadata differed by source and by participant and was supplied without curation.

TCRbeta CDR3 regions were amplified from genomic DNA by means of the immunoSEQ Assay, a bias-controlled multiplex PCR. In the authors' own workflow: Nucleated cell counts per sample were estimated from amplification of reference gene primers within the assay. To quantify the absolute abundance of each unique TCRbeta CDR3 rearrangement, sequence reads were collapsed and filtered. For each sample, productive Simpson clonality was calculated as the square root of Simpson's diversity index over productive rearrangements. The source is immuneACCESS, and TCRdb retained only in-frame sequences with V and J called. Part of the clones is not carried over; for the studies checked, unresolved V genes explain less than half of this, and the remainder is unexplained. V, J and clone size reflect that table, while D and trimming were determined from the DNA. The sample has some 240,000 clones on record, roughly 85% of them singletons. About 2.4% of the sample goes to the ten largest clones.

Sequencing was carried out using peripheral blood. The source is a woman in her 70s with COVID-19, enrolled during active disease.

The CDR3 in this case is CAISVADRAGKNIQYF. The DNA sequence follows: TGTGCCATCAGTGTCGCGGACAGGGCTGGGAAAAACATTCAGTACTTC. The chain couples TRBV10-3 to TRBJ2-4, with TRBD1 identical over 8 junction bases. The cysteine opens and the phenylalanine closes a CDR3 of 16 amino acids. The DNA shown is the 48-base CDR3, in frame from base 1. The germline V gene supplies CDR1 ENHRY and CDR2 SYGVKD. Ends trimmed: V by 4 bases, J by 4 bases; bases unmatched to a gene: 9.